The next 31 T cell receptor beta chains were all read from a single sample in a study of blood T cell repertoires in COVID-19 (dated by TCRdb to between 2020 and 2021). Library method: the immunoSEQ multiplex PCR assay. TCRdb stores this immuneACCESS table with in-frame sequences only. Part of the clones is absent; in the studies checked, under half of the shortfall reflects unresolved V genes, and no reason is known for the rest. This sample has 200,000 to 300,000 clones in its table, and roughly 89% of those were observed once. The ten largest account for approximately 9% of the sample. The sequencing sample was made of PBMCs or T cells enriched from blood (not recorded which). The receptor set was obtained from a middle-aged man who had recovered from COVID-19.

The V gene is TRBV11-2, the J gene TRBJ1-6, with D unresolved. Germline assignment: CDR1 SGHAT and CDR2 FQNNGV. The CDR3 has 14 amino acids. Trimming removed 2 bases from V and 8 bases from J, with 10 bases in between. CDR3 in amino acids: CASSLSGSDSPLHF. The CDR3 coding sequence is TGTGCCAGCAGCTTATCCGGGAGTGATTCACCCCTCCACTTT.

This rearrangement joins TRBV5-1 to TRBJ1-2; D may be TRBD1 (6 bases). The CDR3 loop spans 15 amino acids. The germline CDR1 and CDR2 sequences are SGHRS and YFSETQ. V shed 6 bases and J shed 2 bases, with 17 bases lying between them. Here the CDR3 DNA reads TGCGCCAGCACTTACGGACAGTCAAGCAACTATGGCTACACCTTC. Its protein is CASTYGQSSNYGYTF.

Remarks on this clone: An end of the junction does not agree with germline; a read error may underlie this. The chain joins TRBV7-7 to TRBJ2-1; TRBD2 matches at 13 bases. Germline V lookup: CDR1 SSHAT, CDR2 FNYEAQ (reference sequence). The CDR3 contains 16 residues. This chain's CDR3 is CASSLLAGGPYNEQFF. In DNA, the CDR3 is TGTGCTAGCAGCTTACTAGCGGGGGGGCCTTACAATGAGCAGTTCTTC.

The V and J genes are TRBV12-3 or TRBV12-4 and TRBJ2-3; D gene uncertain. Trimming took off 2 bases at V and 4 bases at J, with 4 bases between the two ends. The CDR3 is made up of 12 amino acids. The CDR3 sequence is CASSLSADTQYF. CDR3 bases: TGTGCCAGCAGTTTAAGCGCAGATACGCAGTATTTT.

The chain's CDR3 is CASSTGQGDPNTEAFF. DNA for the CDR3: TGTGCCAGCAGCACAGGGCAGGGCGACCCGAACACTGAAGCTTTCTTT. The chain combines TRBV7-3 with TRBJ1-1, with D maybe TRBD1 (6 bases). This CDR3 has 16 amino acids. V lost 5 bases and J lost 1, with 17 bases in between. From germline, CDR1 is SGHTA and CDR2 FQGTGA.

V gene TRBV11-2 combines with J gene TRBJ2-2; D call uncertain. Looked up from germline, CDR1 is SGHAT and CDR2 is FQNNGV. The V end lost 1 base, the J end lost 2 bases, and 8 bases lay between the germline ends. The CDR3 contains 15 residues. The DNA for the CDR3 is TGTGCCAGCAGCTTAGCGCGCATCAACACCGGGGAGCTGTTTTTT. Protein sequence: CASSLARINTGELFF.

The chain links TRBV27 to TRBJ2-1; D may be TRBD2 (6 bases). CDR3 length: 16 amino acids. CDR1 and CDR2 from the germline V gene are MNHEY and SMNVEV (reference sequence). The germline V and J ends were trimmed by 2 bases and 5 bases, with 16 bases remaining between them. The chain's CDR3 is CASSLVMSGYNNEQFF. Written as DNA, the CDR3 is TGTGCCAGCAGTTTAGTTATGAGCGGGTACAACAATGAGCAGTTCTTC.

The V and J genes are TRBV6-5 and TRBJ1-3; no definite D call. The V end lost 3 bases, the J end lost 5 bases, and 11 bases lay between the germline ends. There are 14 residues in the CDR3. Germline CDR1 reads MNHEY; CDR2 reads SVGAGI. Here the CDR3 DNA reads TGTGCCAGCAGTTATGAAGCCAATAGAAACACCATATATTTT. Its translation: CASSYEANRNTIYF.

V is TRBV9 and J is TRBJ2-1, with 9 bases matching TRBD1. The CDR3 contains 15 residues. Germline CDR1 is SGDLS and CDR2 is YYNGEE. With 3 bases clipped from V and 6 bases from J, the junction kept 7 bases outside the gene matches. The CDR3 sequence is CASSALTGGSNEQFF. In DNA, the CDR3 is TGTGCCAGCAGCGCCCTGACAGGGGGGAGCAATGAGCAGTTCTTC.

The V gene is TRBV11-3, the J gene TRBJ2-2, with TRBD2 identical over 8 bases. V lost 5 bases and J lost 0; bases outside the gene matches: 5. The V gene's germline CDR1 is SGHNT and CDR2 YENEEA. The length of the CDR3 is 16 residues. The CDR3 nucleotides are TGTGCCAGCAGCGGGCGGGGGGCTGCGAACACCGGGGAGCTGTTTTTT. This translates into CASSGRGAANTGELFF.

CDR3 coding DNA: TGTGCCAGCAGTTTATCGCTTGGGACAGACGGATTGGCTAACTATGGCTACACCTTC. This codes for CASSLSLGTDGLANYGYTF. This sequence joins TRBV27 and TRBJ1-2; TRBD1 matches at 7 bases. The length of the CDR3 is 19 residues. V lost 0 bases, J lost 0 bases, and 13 bases stayed unmatched. Germline V gives CDR1 MNHEY, CDR2 SMNVEV (reference sequence).

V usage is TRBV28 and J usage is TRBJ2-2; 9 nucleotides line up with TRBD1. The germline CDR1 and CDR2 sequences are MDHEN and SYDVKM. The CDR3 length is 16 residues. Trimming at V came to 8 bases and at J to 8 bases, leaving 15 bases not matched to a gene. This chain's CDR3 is CASLTGTGSVRGELFF. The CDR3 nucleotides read TGTGCCAGCTTAACCGGGACAGGGTCGGTGAGGGGGGAGCTGTTTTTT.

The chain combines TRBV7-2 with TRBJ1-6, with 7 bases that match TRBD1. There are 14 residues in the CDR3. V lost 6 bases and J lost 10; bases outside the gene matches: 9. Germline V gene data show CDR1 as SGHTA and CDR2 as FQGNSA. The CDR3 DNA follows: TGTGCCAGCAGTCGTGACAGGGTACCCTCACCCCTCCACTTT. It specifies CASSRDRVPSPLHF. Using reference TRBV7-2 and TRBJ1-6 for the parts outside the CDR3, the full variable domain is GAGVSQSPSNKVTEKGKDVELRCDPISGHTALYWYRQSLGQGLEFLIYFQGNSAPDKSGLPSDRFSAERTGGSVSTLTIQRTQQEDSAVYLCASSRDRVPSPLHFGNGTRLTVT.

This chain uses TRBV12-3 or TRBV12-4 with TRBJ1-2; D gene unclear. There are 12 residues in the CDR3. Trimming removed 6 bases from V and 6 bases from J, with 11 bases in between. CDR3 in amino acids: CASSLFPDGYTF. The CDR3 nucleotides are TGTGCCAGCAGCCTTTTTCCTGATGGCTACACCTTC.

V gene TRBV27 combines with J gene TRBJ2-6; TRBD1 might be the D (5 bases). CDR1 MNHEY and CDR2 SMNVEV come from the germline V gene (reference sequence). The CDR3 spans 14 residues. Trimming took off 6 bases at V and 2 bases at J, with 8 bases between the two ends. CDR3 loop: CASRWGAGANVLTF. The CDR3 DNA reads TGTGCCAGCAGGTGGGGCGCTGGGGCCAACGTCCTGACTTTC.

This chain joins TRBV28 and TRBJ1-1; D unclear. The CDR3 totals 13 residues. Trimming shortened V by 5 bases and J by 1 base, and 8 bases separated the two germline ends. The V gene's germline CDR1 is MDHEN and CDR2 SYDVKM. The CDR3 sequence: CASSHSGNTEAFF. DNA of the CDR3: TGTGCCAGCAGTCACAGCGGGAACACTGAAGCTTTCTTT. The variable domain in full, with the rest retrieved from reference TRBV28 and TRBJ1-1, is DVKVTQSSRYLVKRTGEKVFLECVQDMDHENMFWYRQDPGLGLRLIYFSYDVKMKEKGDIPEGYSVSREKKERFSLILESASTNQTSMYLCASSHSGNTEAFFGQGTRLTVV.

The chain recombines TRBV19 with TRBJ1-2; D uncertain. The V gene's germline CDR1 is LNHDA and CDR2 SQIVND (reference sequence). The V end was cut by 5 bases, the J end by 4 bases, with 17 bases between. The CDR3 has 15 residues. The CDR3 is CASSRKEGVGYGYTF. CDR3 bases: TGTGCCAGTAGTCGGAAGGAGGGAGTAGGCTATGGCTACACCTTC.

For the CDR3, the DNA is TGTGCCTGGACAGGAACTAATGAAAAACTGTTTTTT. Translated: CAWTGTNEKLFF. The rearrangement links TRBV30 to TRBJ1-4; D uncertain. The CDR3 contains 12 residues. From germline, CDR1 is GTSNPN and CDR2 SVGIG (reference sequence). The V gene lost 4 bases and the J gene lost 1 base, with 4 bases spanning the gap.

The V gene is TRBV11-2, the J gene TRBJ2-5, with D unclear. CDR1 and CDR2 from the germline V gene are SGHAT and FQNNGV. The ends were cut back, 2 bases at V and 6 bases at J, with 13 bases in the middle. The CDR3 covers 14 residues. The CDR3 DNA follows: TGTGCCAGCAGCTTACTGAACGGAGAGCAGACCCAGTACTTC. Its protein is CASSLLNGEQTQYF.

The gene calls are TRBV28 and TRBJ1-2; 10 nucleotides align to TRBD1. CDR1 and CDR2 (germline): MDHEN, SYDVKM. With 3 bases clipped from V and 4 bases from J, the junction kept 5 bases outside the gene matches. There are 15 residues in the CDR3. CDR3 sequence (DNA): TGTGCCAGCAGTTTCGACAGGGGGCGCCTCTATGGCTACACCTTC. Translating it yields CASSFDRGRLYGYTF.

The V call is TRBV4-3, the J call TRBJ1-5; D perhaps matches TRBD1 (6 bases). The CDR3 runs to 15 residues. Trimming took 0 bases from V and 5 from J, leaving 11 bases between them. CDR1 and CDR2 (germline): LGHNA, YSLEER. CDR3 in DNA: TGCGCCAGCAGCCAAGATAGAGGGGGGGATCAGCCCCAGCATTTT. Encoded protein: CASSQDRGGDQPQHF.

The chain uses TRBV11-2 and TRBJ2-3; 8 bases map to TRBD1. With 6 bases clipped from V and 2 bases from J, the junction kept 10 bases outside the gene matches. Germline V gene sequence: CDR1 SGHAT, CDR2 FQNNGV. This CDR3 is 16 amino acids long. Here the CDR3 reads CASRGQDGGYTDTQYF. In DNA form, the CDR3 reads TGTGCCAGCAGGGGACAGGACGGGGGATACACAGATACGCAGTATTTT.

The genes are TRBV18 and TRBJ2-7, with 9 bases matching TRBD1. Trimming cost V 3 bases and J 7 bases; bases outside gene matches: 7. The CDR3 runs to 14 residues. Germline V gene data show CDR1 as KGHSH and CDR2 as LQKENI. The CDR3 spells CASSPGTGTPEQYF. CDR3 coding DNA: TGTGCCAGCTCACCCGGGACAGGGACGCCTGAGCAGTACTTC.

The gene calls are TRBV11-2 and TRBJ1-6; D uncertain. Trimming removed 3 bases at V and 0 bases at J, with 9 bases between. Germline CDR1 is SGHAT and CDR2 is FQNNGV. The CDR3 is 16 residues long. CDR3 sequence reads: CASSFESVSYNSPLHF. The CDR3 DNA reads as TGTGCCAGCAGCTTCGAATCAGTCTCCTATAATTCACCCCTCCACTTT.

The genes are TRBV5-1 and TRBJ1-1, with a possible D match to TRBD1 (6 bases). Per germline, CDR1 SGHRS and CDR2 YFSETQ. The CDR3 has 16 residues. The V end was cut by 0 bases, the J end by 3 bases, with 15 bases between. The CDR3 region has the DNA TGCGCCAGCAGCTTGGACGGGAGGGGGGTATACACTGAAGCTTTCTTT. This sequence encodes CASSLDGRGVYTEAFF.

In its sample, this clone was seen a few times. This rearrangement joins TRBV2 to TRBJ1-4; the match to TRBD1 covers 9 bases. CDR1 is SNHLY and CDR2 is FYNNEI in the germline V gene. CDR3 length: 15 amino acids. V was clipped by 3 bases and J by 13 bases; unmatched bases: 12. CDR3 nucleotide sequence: TGTGCCAGCAGTGAGGAGGGCGGGACAGGGATCGGACTGTTTTTT. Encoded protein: CASSEEGGTGIGLFF.

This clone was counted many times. Here the CDR3 DNA reads TGTGCCAGCAGCTTTTTATCTGGCTACACCTTC. As protein: CASSFLSGYTF. V usage is TRBV5-4 and J usage is TRBJ1-2; D gene ambiguous. Germline values: CDR1 SGHNT, CDR2 YYREEE (reference sequence). V lost 2 bases and J lost 7, with 6 bases in between. The CDR3 is made up of 11 amino acids.

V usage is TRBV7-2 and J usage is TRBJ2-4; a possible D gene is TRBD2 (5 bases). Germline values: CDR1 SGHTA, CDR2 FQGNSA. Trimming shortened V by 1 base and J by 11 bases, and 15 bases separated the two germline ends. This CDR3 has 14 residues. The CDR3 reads CASSLVLWAGVQYF. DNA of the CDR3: TGTGCCAGCAGCTTAGTTCTCTGGGCGGGCGTTCAGTACTTC.

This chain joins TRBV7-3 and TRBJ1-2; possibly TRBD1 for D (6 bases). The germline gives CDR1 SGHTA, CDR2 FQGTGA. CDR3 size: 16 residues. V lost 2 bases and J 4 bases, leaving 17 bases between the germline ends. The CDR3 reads CASSLSVSGQIYGYTF. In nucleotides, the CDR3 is TGTGCCAGCAGCTTATCAGTTTCTGGACAGATCTATGGCTACACCTTC.

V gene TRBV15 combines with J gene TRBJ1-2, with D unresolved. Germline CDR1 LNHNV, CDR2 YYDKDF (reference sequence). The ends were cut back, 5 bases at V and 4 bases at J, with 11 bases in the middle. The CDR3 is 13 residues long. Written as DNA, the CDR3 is TGTGCCACCAGCGGTGAGGGTCGCTATGGCTACACCTTC. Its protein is CATSGEGRYGYTF.

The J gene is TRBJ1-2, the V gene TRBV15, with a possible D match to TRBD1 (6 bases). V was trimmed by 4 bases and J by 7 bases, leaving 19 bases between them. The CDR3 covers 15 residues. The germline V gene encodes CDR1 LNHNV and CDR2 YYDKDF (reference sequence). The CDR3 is CATSTGGLNRGGYTF. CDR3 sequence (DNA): TGTGCCACCAGCACGGGGGGCCTCAATCGGGGTGGCTACACCTTC.